Listed here are 15 T cell receptor beta chains from one sample, sequenced in a study of human T cells and chemical hapten exposure (dated by TCRdb to about 2021). The time point tag for this specimen amounts to: patch test 3, about 24 weeks after DPC sensitization. The treatment or condition label of this sample denotes: therapeutic diphenylcyclopropenone sensitization with weekly scalp DPC. Library construction relied on RACE. The instrument given in TCRdb is NextSeq 500. TCRdb handled the public reads itself, with Q25 trimming in fastp and clone calling in MiXCR, and kept productive beta chains. Here each entry gathers all rows of one CDR3 protein and keeps the most common genes and DNA. The sample profile shows more than 100,000 distinct CDR3 sequences; over 9% of them were found once. Around 2.4% of the sample is taken by the ten largest. The source material was whole blood, sampled in connection with sensitization to the hapten diphenylcyclopropenone (DPC). The source is a woman between 45 and 60 years old with alopecia areata. Some clones in this sample may be carry-over from other donors' samples.

This clonotype was picked up a small number of times. The V call is TRBV12-3 or TRBV12-4, the J call TRBJ1-6; TRBD1 aligns across 7 bases. The CDR3 is made up of 13 amino acids. The V and J ends lost 6 bases and 6 bases, in that order; junction bases with no gene match: 2. This chain's CDR3 is CASRRDSNSPLHF. DNA for the CDR3: TGTGCCAGCAGAAGGGACAGTAATTCACCCCTCCACTTT.

This clonotype was counted only a few times. The rearrangement links TRBV27 to TRBJ2-4; D possibly corresponds to TRBD2 (6 bases). Deletions cut 0 bases from V and 3 bases from J, with 12 bases between. In germline, CDR1 is MNHEY, CDR2 SMNVEV (reference sequence). This CDR3 spans 16 amino acids. For the CDR3, the DNA is TGTGCCAGCAGTTTATCGCGGGGTGGAGGCAAAAACATTCAGTACTTC. Translated: CASSLSRGGGKNIQYF.

This clonotype has just a few counts. The J gene is TRBJ2-7, the V gene TRBV6-1; D may be TRBD1 (7 bases). Trimming pared 3 bases from V and 5 bases from J, leaving 14 bases between. The CDR3 is 14 residues long. Germline-derived CDR1 and CDR2 are MNHNS and SASEGT. CDR3 in DNA: TGTGCCAGCAGTGACTTGGCCAGGGGGGACGAGCAGTACTTC. Encoded protein: CASSDLARGDEQYF.

The chain employs TRBV4-3 and TRBJ2-3; 12 bases match TRBD2. The CDR3 is made up of 16 amino acids. V dropped 4 bases and J dropped 4; count of bases not matched to a gene: 6. Germline V lookup: CDR1 LGHNA, CDR2 YSLEER. This CDR3 reads CASSRILAGGADTQYF. The CDR3 bases are TGCGCCAGCAGCCGGATTCTAGCGGGAGGGGCAGATACGCAGTATTTT.

This chain links TRBV30 with TRBJ2-1; 11 bases are shared with TRBD2. This CDR3 is 15 amino acids long. The junction had 6 bases not matched to a gene; V was cut back by 5 bases and J by 3 bases. Germline CDR1 reads GTSNPN; CDR2 reads SVGIG (reference sequence). The CDR3 DNA sequence: TGTGCCTGGGTGCCCCTAGCGGGAGGCTACAATGAGCAGTTCTTC. As protein: CAWVPLAGGYNEQFF.

This clonotype was seen a handful of times. The chain uses TRBV28 and TRBJ2-7; D perhaps matches TRBD2 (5 bases). This CDR3 has 14 amino acids. Between the trimmed V and J ends, which lost 4 bases and 2 bases, there was a span of 12 bases. CDR1 MDHEN and CDR2 SYDVKM come from the germline V gene. CDR3 coding DNA: TGTGCCAGCAGTTCCCGGACTCGCGCCTACGAGCAGTACTTC. Amino acids: CASSSRTRAYEQYF.

V is TRBV2 and J is TRBJ2-1, with 9 bases that match TRBD2. Germline loops: CDR1 SNHLY, CDR2 FYNNEI. The CDR3 loop spans 15 amino acids. After removal of 4 bases from V and 4 bases from J, the junction contained 5 bases not matched to a gene. The CDR3 region is CASSGTSGRYNEQFF. CDR3 in DNA: TGTGCCAGCAGTGGTACTAGCGGGCGATACAATGAGCAGTTCTTC. Supplemented by reference TRBV2 and TRBJ2-1, the full variable domain reads EPEVTQTPSHQVTQMGQEVILRCVPISNHLYFYWYRQILGQKVEFLVSFYNNEISEKSEIFDDQFSVERPDGSNFTLKIRSTKLEDSAMYFCASSGTSGRYNEQFFGPGTRLTVL.

This clonotype was counted ten times or more. The chain is built from TRBV7-2 and TRBJ2-2; 7 bases fit TRBD1. This CDR3 is 17 amino acids long. Trimming at V came to 4 bases and at J to 2 bases, leaving 10 bases not matched to a gene. Germline CDR1 reads SGHTA; CDR2 reads FQGNSA. CDR3 sequence reads: CASSSPRGGLNTGELFF. In nucleotides, the CDR3 is TGTGCCAGCAGCTCCCCTCGAGGGGGCTTAAACACCGGGGAGCTGTTTTTT.

In this sample, this clonotype turned up many times. The chain carries TRBV2 and TRBJ2-1; 8 bases line up with TRBD1. The CDR3 is made up of 13 amino acids. Looked up from germline, CDR1 is SNHLY and CDR2 is FYNNEI. V lost 4 bases and J lost 8; bases outside the gene matches: 4. DNA for the CDR3: TGTGCCAGCAGTGGGACAGGGACCGATGAGCAGTTCTTC. It specifies CASSGTGTDEQFF.

This clonotype was seen more than once but under ten times. The chain combines TRBV6-5 with TRBJ2-1; D is undetermined. The CDR3 is made up of 15 amino acids. V shed 6 bases and J shed 3 bases, with 15 bases lying between them. The germline gives CDR1 MNHEY, CDR2 SVGAGI. In DNA form, the CDR3 reads TGTGCCAGCAGCCCCCCAGGCCCAGGCTACAATGAGCAGTTCTTC. This sequence encodes CASSPPGPGYNEQFF.

CDR3: CASSFLPLSLREDGTGELFF. CDR3 coding DNA: TGTGCCAGCAGTTTTTTACCCCTCTCTTTGAGGGAGGATGGCACCGGGGAGCTGTTTTTT. The chain recombines TRBV12-3 or TRBV12-4 with TRBJ2-2, with D tentatively TRBD2 (6 bases). The CDR3 totals 20 residues. Trimming cost V 3 bases and J 4 bases, with 27 bases left between them.

This clonotype was counted between two and nine times. V gene TRBV5-1 combines with J gene TRBJ2-3, with 8 bases fitting TRBD1. There are 15 residues in the CDR3. V lost 0 bases, J lost 2 bases, and 2 bases stayed unmatched. Germline assignment: CDR1 SGHRS and CDR2 YFSETQ. The CDR3 sequence: CASSLETGVTDTQYF. CDR3 bases: TGCGCCAGCAGCTTGGAGACAGGGGTCACAGATACGCAGTATTTT.

The chain uses TRBV6-1 and TRBJ2-3; D is ambiguous. The CDR3 extends over 16 amino acids. The germline V gene has CDR1 MNHNS and CDR2 SASEGT. V was clipped by 4 bases and J by 5 bases, with 19 bases between them. The DNA for the CDR3 is TGTGCCAGCAGTGCCTGGACCCCTCTTTATGGAGATACGCAGTATTTT. Translating gives CASSAWTPLYGDTQYF.

In its sample, this clonotype was seen a few times. This chain links TRBV29-1 with TRBJ2-3; no definite D call. The CDR3 consists of 14 residues. Germline CDR1 SQVTM, CDR2 ANQGSEA. Trimming left V 0 bases short and J 6 bases short, with 13 bases between. The CDR3 loop reads CSVEDGKTADTQYF. Written as DNA, the CDR3 is TGCAGCGTTGAAGACGGAAAAACTGCGGATACGCAGTATTTT.

The chain uses TRBV12-5 and TRBJ1-4, with TRBD1 identical over 11 bases. Germline lookup yields CDR1 LGHNT and CDR2 FRNRAP. Losses at the gene ends were 1 base for V and 8 bases for J; bases not matched to a gene: 9. The CDR3 sequence is 17 residues long. CDR3 sequence reads: CASGLDLDRGQREKLFF. CDR3 sequence (DNA): TGTGCTAGTGGTTTGGACTTGGACAGGGGGCAGAGGGAAAAACTGTTTTTT.